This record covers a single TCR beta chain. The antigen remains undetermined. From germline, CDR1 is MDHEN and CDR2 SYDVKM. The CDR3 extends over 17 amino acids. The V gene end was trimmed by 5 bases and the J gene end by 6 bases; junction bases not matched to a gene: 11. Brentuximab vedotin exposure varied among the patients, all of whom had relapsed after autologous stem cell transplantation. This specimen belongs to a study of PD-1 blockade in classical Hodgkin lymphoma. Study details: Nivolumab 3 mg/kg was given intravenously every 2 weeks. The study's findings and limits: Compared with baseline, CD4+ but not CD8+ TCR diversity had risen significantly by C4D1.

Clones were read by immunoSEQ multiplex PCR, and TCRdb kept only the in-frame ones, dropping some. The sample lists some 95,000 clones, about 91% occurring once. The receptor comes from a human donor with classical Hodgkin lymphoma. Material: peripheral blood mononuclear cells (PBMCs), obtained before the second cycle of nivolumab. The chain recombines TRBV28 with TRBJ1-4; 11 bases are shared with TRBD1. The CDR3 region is CASSPEDRGQSYEKLFF. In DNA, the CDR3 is TGTGCCAGCAGTCCCGAGGACAGGGGGCAGTCGTATGAAAAACTGTTTTTT.